Sequencing of this TCR beta chain was carried out in a study of cytomegalovirus exposure and HLA in healthy donors. The PCR made use of 60 Vbeta and 13 Jbeta primers. This table comes from immunoSEQ multiplex PCR, and its TCRdb copy is limited to in-frame clones, with some not included. The sample yields around 160,000 clones, more than 65% seen once. Trimming took 6 bases from V and 6 from J; bases not matched to a gene: 4. Germline CDR1 is SQVTM and CDR2 is ANQGSEA. The CDR3 is 11 residues long. General study findings and limits: According to an earlier analysis, most TCR beta V segments yielded productive rearrangements about 87% or about 30% of the time. Diagnosis of cytomegalovirus status made by the classifier reportedly showed high specificity and sensitivity.

Remarks on this clone: As yet, its antigen is unknown.

What was sequenced was PBMCs. The TCR sequence derives from a man aged 18 to 35 in good health and CMV-seropositive. V gene TRBV29-1 combines with J gene TRBJ1-1; TRBD1 matches at 7 bases. The CDR3 loop is CSVDRVSEAFF. The CDR3 region has the DNA TGCAGCGTCGACAGGGTCTCTGAAGCTTTCTTT.